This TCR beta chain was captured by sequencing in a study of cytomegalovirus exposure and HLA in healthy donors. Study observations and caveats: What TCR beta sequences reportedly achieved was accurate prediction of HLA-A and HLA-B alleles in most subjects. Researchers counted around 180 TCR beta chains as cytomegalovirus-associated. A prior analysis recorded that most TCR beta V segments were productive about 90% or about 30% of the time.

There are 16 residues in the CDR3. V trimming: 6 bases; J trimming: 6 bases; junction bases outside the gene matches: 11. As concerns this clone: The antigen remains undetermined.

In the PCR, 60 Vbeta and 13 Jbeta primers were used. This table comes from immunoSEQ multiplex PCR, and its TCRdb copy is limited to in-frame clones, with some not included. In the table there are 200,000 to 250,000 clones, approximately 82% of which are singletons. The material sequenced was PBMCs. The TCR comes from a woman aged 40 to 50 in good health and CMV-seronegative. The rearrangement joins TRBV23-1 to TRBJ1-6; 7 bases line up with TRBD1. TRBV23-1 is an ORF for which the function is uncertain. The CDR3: CASSPTTGVCNSPLHF. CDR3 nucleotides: TGCGCCAGCAGCCCCACAACAGGGGTATGTAATTCACCCCTCCACTTT.